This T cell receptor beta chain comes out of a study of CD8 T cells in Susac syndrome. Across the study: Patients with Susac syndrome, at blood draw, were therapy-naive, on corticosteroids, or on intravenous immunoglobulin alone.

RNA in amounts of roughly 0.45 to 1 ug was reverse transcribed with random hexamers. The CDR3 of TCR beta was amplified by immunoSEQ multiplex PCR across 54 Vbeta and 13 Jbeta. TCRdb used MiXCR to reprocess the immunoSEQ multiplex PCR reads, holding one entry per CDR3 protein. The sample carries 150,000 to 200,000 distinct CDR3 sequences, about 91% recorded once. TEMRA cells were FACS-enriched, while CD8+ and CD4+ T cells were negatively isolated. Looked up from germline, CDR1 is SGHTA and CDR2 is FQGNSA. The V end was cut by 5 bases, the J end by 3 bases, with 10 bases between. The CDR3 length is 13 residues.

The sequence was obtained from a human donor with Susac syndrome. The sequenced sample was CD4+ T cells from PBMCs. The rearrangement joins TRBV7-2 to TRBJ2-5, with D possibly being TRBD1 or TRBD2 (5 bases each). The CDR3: CASSRDPEETQYF. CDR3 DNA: TGTGCCAGCAGCAGGGACCCAGAAGAGACCCAGTACTTC.